This T cell receptor (beta chain) was obtained from a study of cytomegalovirus exposure and HLA in healthy donors. Between the trimmed V and J ends, which lost 1 base and 1 base, there was a span of 7 bases. CDR1 is SGHNT, CDR2 YENEEA, per germline. This CDR3 comprises 15 residues. The PCR ran on 60 Vbeta and 13 Jbeta primers. The table came from immunoSEQ multiplex PCR; TCRdb's copy has only in-frame clones and leaves some out. The table has hundreds of thousands of clones, around four fifths seen once; the top ten hold roughly 0.58%. The TCR comes from a woman aged 40 to 50 in good health and CMV-seronegative. This chain connects TRBV11-3 to TRBJ2-2; weak D call: TRBD1 (5 bases). Sequenced input: PBMCs. DNA of the CDR3: TGTGCCAGCAGCTTAGGGACAAGGAACACCGGGGAGCTGTTTTTT. Residues: CASSLGTRNTGELFF. The full variable domain, its missing parts supplied by reference TRBV11-3 and TRBJ2-2, is EAGVVQSPRYKIIEKKQPVAFWCNPISGHNTLYWYLQNLGQGPELLIRYENEEAVDDSQLPKDRFSAERLKGVDSTLKIQPAELGDSAVYLCASSLGTRNTGELFFGEGSRLTVL.